This T cell receptor (beta chain) was found in a study of T-cell reconstitution after alpha-beta-depleted transplantation in children. Molecular barcoding with unique molecular identifiers was used for the TCRbeta library. MiXCR, applied by TCRdb to the PCR reads, yields one record per CDR3 protein. The data hold about 610,000 distinct CDR3 sequences, with about 10% observed a single time. The receptor's source is a human donor who donated a stem cell graft to a child with acute myeloid leukemia. Sequencing used PBMCs from the stem cell graft donor, obtained from the stem cell graft.

CDR3 in DNA: TGTGCCAGCAGCTTAAGCGGACAACCCTACGAGCAGTACTTC. Its protein product is CASSLSGQPYEQYF. V gene TRBV13 combines with J gene TRBJ2-7; the D gene could be TRBD1 or TRBD2 (5 bases each). Between the trimmed V and J ends, which lost 2 bases and 2 bases, there was a span of 10 bases. The CDR3 runs 14 residues. Germline CDR1 reads PRHDT; CDR2 reads FYEKMQ (reference sequence).